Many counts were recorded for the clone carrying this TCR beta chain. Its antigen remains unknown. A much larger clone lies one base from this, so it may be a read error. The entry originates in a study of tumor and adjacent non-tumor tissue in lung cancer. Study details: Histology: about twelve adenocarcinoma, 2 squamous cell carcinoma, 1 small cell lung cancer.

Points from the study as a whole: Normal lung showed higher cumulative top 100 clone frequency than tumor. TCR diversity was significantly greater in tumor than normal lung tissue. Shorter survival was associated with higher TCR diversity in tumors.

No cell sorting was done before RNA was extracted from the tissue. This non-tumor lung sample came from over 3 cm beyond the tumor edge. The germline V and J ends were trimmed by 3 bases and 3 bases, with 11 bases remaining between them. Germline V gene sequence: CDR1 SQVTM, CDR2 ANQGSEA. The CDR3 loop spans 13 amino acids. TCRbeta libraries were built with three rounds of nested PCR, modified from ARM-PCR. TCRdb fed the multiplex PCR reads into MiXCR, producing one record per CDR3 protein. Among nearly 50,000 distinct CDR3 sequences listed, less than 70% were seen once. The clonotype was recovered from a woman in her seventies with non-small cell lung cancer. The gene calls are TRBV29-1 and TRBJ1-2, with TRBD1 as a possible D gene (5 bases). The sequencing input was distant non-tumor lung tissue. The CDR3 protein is CSVEGPNDYGYTF. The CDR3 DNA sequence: TGCAGCGTTGAGGGACCGAACGACTATGGCTACACCTTC.